This T cell receptor beta chain was found in a study of Ad26.COV2.S vaccination and SARS-CoV-2 variants. As for this clone: What it binds is unknown.

As to treatment: about 20 received Ad26.COV2.S at low or high dose, single or two shots; roughly five received placebo; per-sample allocation not given. Samples analyzed were those drawn on day 63 after the first vaccine or placebo injection. Boston supplied an adult donor aged 18-55 years. Assay: immunoSEQ multiplex PCR; the TCRdb copy retains only in-frame clones and omits some. In the table there are hundreds of thousands of clones, roughly nine tenths of which are singletons. Trimming removed 4 bases from V and 2 bases from J, with 17 bases in between. The CDR3 consists of 16 residues. Germline assignment: CDR1 SGHNT and CDR2 YYREEE (reference sequence). Study-level findings and limits: Vaccinees reportedly had broad spike-specific CD8+ and CD4+ T cell responses.

The source is a person between 18 and 65 years old who received the Ad26.COV2.S COVID-19 vaccine or a placebo. The chain combines TRBV5-4 with TRBJ2-3; D gene ambiguous. This specimen consisted of peripheral blood, obtained in a trial of Ad26.COV2.S vaccine versus placebo. CDR3 sequence: CASSLSPESFTDTQYF. The DNA for the CDR3 is TGTGCCAGCAGCCTATCCCCAGAGAGCTTCACAGATACGCAGTATTTT.